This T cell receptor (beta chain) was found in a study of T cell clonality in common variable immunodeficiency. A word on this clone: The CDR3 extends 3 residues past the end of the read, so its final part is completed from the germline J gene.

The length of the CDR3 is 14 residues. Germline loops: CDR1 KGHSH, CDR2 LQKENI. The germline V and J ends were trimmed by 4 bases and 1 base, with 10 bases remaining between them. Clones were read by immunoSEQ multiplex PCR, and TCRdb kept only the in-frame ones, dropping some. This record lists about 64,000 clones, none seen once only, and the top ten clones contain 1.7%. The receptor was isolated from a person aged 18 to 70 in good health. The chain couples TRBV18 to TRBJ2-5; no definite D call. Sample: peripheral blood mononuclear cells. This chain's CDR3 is CASSLRVSQETQYF. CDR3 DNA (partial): TGTGCCAGCTCACTCCGGGTCTCCCAAGAGACC.